These 10 T cell receptor beta chains originate from one sample sequenced in a study of OX40 agonist ivuxolimab in advanced cancers. TCRdb's table, derived via immunoSEQ multiplex PCR, lists solely in-frame clones and lacks some. The repertoire holds 50,000 to 65,000 clones, with 70% to 90% as singletons. The input for sequencing was CD4+ or CD8+ T cells sorted from blood, taken in a trial of the OX40 agonist ivuxolimab. These receptors all stem from an adult with an advanced solid tumor such as melanoma, head and neck, liver or kidney cancer.

The chain couples TRBV6-1 to TRBJ2-5; no definite D call. Trimming removed 4 bases at V and 5 bases at J, with 8 bases between. This CDR3 contains 12 residues. Germline V gives CDR1 MNHNS, CDR2 SASEGT. The CDR3 sequence: CASSGLWETQYF. As DNA, the CDR3 is TGTGCCAGCAGTGGACTCTGGGAGACCCAGTACTTC.

A single count supports this clone. The chain couples TRBV29-1 to TRBJ2-1, with D unclear. The V gene lost 7 bases and the J gene lost 0 bases, with 16 bases spanning the gap. The CDR3 has 15 residues. Germline assignment: CDR1 SQVTM and CDR2 ANQGSEA. CDR3 residues: CSGEDVQSSYNEQFF. DNA for the CDR3: TGCAGCGGGGAAGATGTCCAGAGCTCCTACAATGAGCAGTTCTTC.

The chain is built from TRBV18 and TRBJ1-3; D ambiguous. The germline gives CDR1 KGHSH, CDR2 LQKENI. Deletions cut 2 bases from V and 1 base from J, with 6 bases between. The CDR3 runs to 14 residues. The CDR3 loop reads CASSPDPSGNTIYF. In DNA form, the CDR3 reads TGTGCCAGCTCACCAGATCCGTCTGGAAACACCATATATTTT.

CDR3 in amino acids: CSVVVPGGYEQYF. DNA for the CDR3: TGCAGCGTTGTTGTTCCAGGGGGCTACGAGCAGTACTTC. The chain recombines TRBV29-1 with TRBJ2-7; the match to TRBD1 covers 7 bases. The germline CDR1 and CDR2 sequences are SQVTM and ANQGSEA. V was pared by 4 bases and J by 3 bases, with 6 bases of the junction left unmatched. The CDR3 is 13 residues long.

The chain couples TRBV10-1 to TRBJ1-2; a weak D match, TRBD1 (6 bases). Trimming shortened V by 9 bases and J by 8 bases, and 25 bases separated the two germline ends. The CDR3 sequence is 15 residues long. Germline CDR1 is WNHNN and CDR2 is SYGVQD (reference sequence). CDR3: CARIGRPGHGLGYTF. The CDR3, as DNA: TGCGCCAGAATTGGTAGACCGGGACACGGATTAGGCTACACCTTC.

This clone was counted only a few times. The chain has TRBV6-1 and TRBJ1-2; TRBD1 matches 9 bases. The CDR3 extends over 15 amino acids. Germline assignment: CDR1 MNHNS and CDR2 SASEGT. Trimming removed 3 bases from V and 4 bases from J; junction bases left unmatched: 6. CDR3 protein: CASSERDREGYGYTF. CDR3 in DNA: TGTGCCAGCAGTGAGCGGGACAGGGAGGGCTATGGCTACACCTTC.

In this sample, this clone turned up a few times. The gene calls are TRBV27 and TRBJ1-1; 7 positions agree with TRBD1. Germline CDR1 is MNHEY and CDR2 is SMNVEV (reference sequence). The CDR3 consists of 15 residues. V dropped 3 bases and J dropped 0; count of bases not matched to a gene: 4. The CDR3 sequence is CASSLPGTVNTEAFF. The CDR3 nucleotides read TGTGCCAGCAGTTTGCCCGGGACAGTGAACACTGAAGCTTTCTTT.

This chain joins TRBV6-5 and TRBJ2-7; tentatively, D is TRBD1 (5 bases). The CDR3 consists of 15 residues. Trimming shortened V by 0 bases and J by 4 bases, and 13 bases separated the two germline ends. The germline V gene encodes CDR1 MNHEY and CDR2 SVGAGI. CDR3 loop: CASSYSAKGYYEQYF. The CDR3 DNA is TGTGCCAGCAGTTACTCGGCCAAGGGGTATTACGAGCAGTACTTC.

The J gene is TRBJ1-3, the V gene TRBV18, with unresolved D. V lost 3 bases and J lost 0, with 15 bases in between. Germline-derived CDR1 and CDR2 are KGHSH and LQKENI. The CDR3 is 17 residues long. DNA of the CDR3: TGTGCCAGCTCACCCTCCAAAAATACCATCTCTGGAAACACCATATATTTT. Encoded protein: CASSPSKNTISGNTIYF.

Here the CDR3 DNA reads TGTGCCAGCAGAACCGGGGTCACTGAAGCTTTCTTT. It codes for CASRTGVTEAFF. The rearrangement joins TRBV6-5 to TRBJ1-1, with D unresolved. V was trimmed by 6 bases and J by 4 bases, leaving 9 bases between them. This CDR3 comprises 12 residues. Per germline, CDR1 MNHEY and CDR2 SVGAGI.